These 31 T cell receptor beta chains share one sample of origin, sequenced in a study of yellow fever vaccine responses in identical twins. TCRdb ran MiXCR on the RT-PCR reads and lists one entry per CDR3 protein. The sample includes under 20,000 distinct CDR3 sequences, approximately 79% of them seen just once. The input for sequencing was T cells from blood (PBMCs), unsorted or a sorted subset (not recorded which), taken before or after yellow fever vaccination (not recorded which). The receptors were gathered from a woman aged 18-29 years who received the yellow fever vaccine.

The chain is built from TRBV12-3 or TRBV12-4 and TRBJ1-1; 7 nucleotides match TRBD1. V lost 5 bases to trimming and J lost 4 bases; unmatched junction nucleotides: 7. The CDR3 consists of 14 residues. CDR3 loop: CASSRDSISTEAFF. For the CDR3, the DNA is TGTGCCAGCAGTCGGGACAGTATCAGCACTGAAGCTTTCTTT.

The gene calls are TRBV7-6 and TRBJ2-3; TRBD1 agrees at 12 bases. V dropped 1 base and J dropped 3; count of bases not matched to a gene: 2. The CDR3 covers 16 residues. Per the germline V gene, CDR1 is SGHVS and CDR2 is FNYEAQ. CDR3 DNA: TGTGCCAGCAGCTTAGAGGGACAGGGGGCAACAGATACGCAGTATTTT. This codes for CASSLEGQGATDTQYF.

This chain links TRBV9 with TRBJ2-1, with no clear D. Germline CDR1 is SGDLS and CDR2 is YYNGEE. The CDR3 length is 13 residues. Trimming removed 3 bases at V and 9 bases at J, with 13 bases between. Written as DNA, the CDR3 is TGTGCCAGCAGCGGTCCTGAACGTCGTGAGCAGTTCTTC. Its translation: CASSGPERREQFF.

The chain employs TRBV18 and TRBJ1-5, with no clear D. Trimming pared 2 bases from V and 4 bases from J, leaving 9 bases between. Per the germline V gene, CDR1 is KGHSH and CDR2 is LQKENI. The CDR3 runs to 14 residues. The CDR3 region has the DNA TGTGCCAGCTCACCAGTGGGCGGGAATCAGCCCCAGCATTTT. This codes for CASSPVGGNQPQHF.

The chain joins TRBV11-1 to TRBJ2-1, with a possible D match to TRBD2 (5 bases). The CDR3 is 11 residues long. The V gene's germline CDR1 is SGHAT and CDR2 FQDESV (reference sequence). CDR3 nucleotide sequence: TGTGAAGGTGGGAGTGGCGATGAGCAGTTCTTC. Residues: CEGGSGDEQFF.

This clonotype came up a few times. J is TRBJ2-3 and V is TRBV4-2, with D unclear. The germline V and J ends were trimmed by 2 bases and 2 bases, with 8 bases remaining between them. The germline gives CDR1 LGHNA, CDR2 YNFKEQ. CDR3 size: 14 residues. DNA for the CDR3: TGTGCCAGCAGCCAAACTACCATCACAGATACGCAGTATTTT. It codes for CASSQTTITDTQYF.

This sequence joins TRBV12-5 and TRBJ2-7; 10 nucleotides match TRBD1. Germline CDR1 and CDR2: LGHNT and FRNRAP. CDR3 length: 15 residues. The J segment lost 0 bases and the V segment lost 3 bases, leaving 2 bases of the junction unmatched. The CDR3 protein is CASGLGQGGSYEQYF. CDR3 nucleotide sequence: TGTGCTAGTGGTTTAGGACAGGGGGGCTCCTACGAGCAGTACTTC. Using reference TRBV12-5 and TRBJ2-7 for the parts outside the CDR3, the full variable domain is DARVTQTPRHKVTEMGQEVTMRCQPILGHNTVFWYRQTMMQGLELLAYFRNRAPLDDSGMPKDRFSAEMPDATLATLKIQPSEPRDSAVYFCASGLGQGGSYEQYFGPGTRLTVT.

This chain connects TRBV18 to TRBJ2-1, with D unresolved. V lost 1 base and J 4 bases, leaving 14 bases between the germline ends. The CDR3 is 16 amino acids. Germline-derived CDR1 and CDR2 are KGHSH and LQKENI. This CDR3 is CASSPREGTLYNEQFF. CDR3 sequence (DNA): TGTGCCAGCTCACCACGGGAAGGAACGTTATACAATGAGCAGTTCTTC.

The chain has TRBV29-1 and TRBJ1-1; possibly TRBD1 for D (6 bases). V was trimmed by 5 bases and J by 6 bases, leaving 10 bases between them. This CDR3 is built from 11 residues. Germline lookup yields CDR1 SQVTM and CDR2 ANQGSEA. The CDR3, as DNA: TGCAGCGTTACAGGGCTCCCTGAAGCTTTCTTT. Its translation: CSVTGLPEAFF.

The chain joins TRBV10-3 to TRBJ2-7, with 7 positions matching TRBD2. The V gene end was trimmed by 10 bases and the J gene end by 0 bases; junction bases not matched to a gene: 18. The CDR3 sequence is 17 residues long. Per the germline V gene, CDR1 is ENHRY and CDR2 is SYGVKD. CDR3 coding DNA: TGTGCCACCAAAGTCGGGCTACTAGCGCCGAGCTCCTACGAGCAGTACTTC. Protein product: CATKVGLLAPSSYEQYF.

V is TRBV15 and J is TRBJ2-2; a weak D match, TRBD2 (7 bases). The germline V gene encodes CDR1 LNHNV and CDR2 YYDKDF (reference sequence). V lost 0 bases and J lost 7, with 18 bases in between. This CDR3 is built from 17 residues. The CDR3, as DNA: TGTGCCACCAGCAGAGATTTCGGGGGGCGCGGCAGCGGGGAGCTGTTTTTT. As protein: CATSRDFGGRGSGELFF.

This clonotype was observed once. The V call is TRBV29-1, the J call TRBJ1-2; a weak D match, TRBD1 (6 bases). Germline V gives CDR1 SQVTM, CDR2 ANQGSEA. The CDR3 contains 13 residues. CDR3 amino acids: CVTLDAGAHGYTF. The CDR3 DNA is TGCGTCACCCTTGACGCGGGGGCCCATGGCTACACCTTC.

The chain employs TRBV21-1 and TRBJ2-7. TRBV21-1 is assigned pseudogene status. The CDR3 runs 14 residues. The CDR3 DNA reads as TGTGCCAGCAGCATCTCGACACTCCTCTACGAGCAGTACGTC. Protein: CASSISTLLYEQYV.

The gene calls are TRBV13 and TRBJ1-6; D unclear. V shed 5 bases and J shed 6 bases, with 5 bases lying between them. Per the germline V gene, CDR1 is PRHDT and CDR2 is FYEKMQ (reference sequence). This CDR3 contains 12 residues. CDR3 amino acids: CASSLPNSPLHF. CDR3 DNA: TGTGCCAGCAGCCTTCCTAATTCACCCCTCCACTTT.

The rearrangement uses TRBV5-1 and TRBJ2-1; 10 positions match TRBD2. V was clipped by 5 bases and J by 6 bases; unmatched bases: 11. The germline CDR1 and CDR2 sequences are SGHRS and YFSETQ. There are 16 residues in the CDR3. The DNA of the CDR3 is TGCGCCAGCAGGGGGACCGGACTAGCGGCTTCCAATGAGCAGTTCTTC. Translation gives CASRGTGLAASNEQFF.

This chain links TRBV2 with TRBJ2-2; D not certain. Germline V gene data show CDR1 as SNHLY and CDR2 as FYNNEI. This CDR3 spans 13 amino acids. Trimming cost V 7 bases and J 3 bases, with 9 bases left between them. The CDR3 nucleotides are TGTGCCAGCAATTACAGATACACCGGGGAGCTGTTTTTT. Amino acids: CASNYRYTGELFF.

This clonotype came up a few times. The V gene is TRBV28, the J gene TRBJ2-2; TRBD2 agrees at 8 bases. V shed 6 bases, J shed 3 bases, and the junction held 6 bases outside the gene matches. The germline V gene has CDR1 MDHEN and CDR2 SYDVKM. CDR3 length: 15 amino acids. The CDR3 coding sequence is TGTGCCAGCAGAATCGGGGGGGGATACACCGGGGAGCTGTTTTTT. The encoded protein is CASRIGGGYTGELFF.

V is TRBV18 and J is TRBJ2-1; unclear D gene. Germline assignment: CDR1 KGHSH and CDR2 LQKENI. Trimming cost V 2 bases and J 3 bases, with 11 bases left between them. This CDR3 has 15 residues. The CDR3 reads CASSPNRNGYNEQFF. In nucleotides, the CDR3 is TGTGCCAGCTCACCAAATCGTAATGGCTACAATGAGCAGTTCTTC.

The V call is TRBV11-1, the J call TRBJ2-7; TRBD1 matches at 10 bases. The CDR3 contains 14 residues. Trimming took 6 bases from V and 5 from J; bases not matched to a gene: 7. From germline, CDR1 is SGHAT and CDR2 FQDESV (reference sequence). DNA for the CDR3: TGTGCCAGCAGTACGGGGGGACAGGGGAACGAGCAGTACTTC. Residues: CASSTGGQGNEQYF.

Regarding this clonotype: At one end the junction does not follow the germline gene, possibly because of a read error. The chain links TRBV2 to TRBJ2-3; 9 bases agree with TRBD2. There are 14 residues in the CDR3. CDR1 and CDR2 (germline): SNHLY, FYNNEI. The CDR3 region has the DNA TGTGCCAGCAGTGCCGGGACTAGCACATATACGCAGTATTTT. This codes for CASSAGTSTYTQYF.

The chain uses TRBV5-1 and TRBJ2-1, with TRBD2 matching 10 bases. With V trimmed by 0 bases and J by 9 bases, 6 bases remained unmatched. This CDR3 has 15 residues. Germline V gives CDR1 SGHRS, CDR2 YFSETQ. CDR3 protein: CASSLVVAGGREQFF. The CDR3 DNA reads TGCGCCAGCAGCTTGGTGGTAGCGGGGGGCCGTGAGCAGTTCTTC.

The CDR3 DNA reads TGCAGCGTTGATCCCGGTTACACAGATACGCAGTATTTT. The encoded protein is CSVDPGYTDTQYF. V and J are TRBV29-1 and TRBJ2-3, with D unresolved. V dropped 3 bases and J dropped 2 bases, with 9 bases sitting between them. Germline V gene data show CDR1 as SQVTM and CDR2 as ANQGSEA. CDR3 length equals 13 residues.

V gene TRBV4-1 combines with J gene TRBJ2-5; a possible D gene is TRBD1 (6 bases). V was cut by 4 bases and J by 0 bases, with 15 bases left in between. Looked up from germline, CDR1 is MGHRA and CDR2 is YSYEKL. This CDR3 is 16 amino acids long. The CDR3 DNA reads TGCGCCAGCAGCCGACCGGGACACAAAGACCAAGAGACCCAGTACTTC. Protein: CASSRPGHKDQETQYF.

V is TRBV4-1 and J is TRBJ2-3; D ambiguous. This CDR3 has 16 amino acids. Between the trimmed V and J ends, which lost 3 bases and 4 bases, there was a span of 17 bases. Germline CDR1 and CDR2: MGHRA and YSYEKL. This CDR3 is CASSQLDMGMADTQYF. CDR3 nucleotide sequence: TGCGCCAGCAGCCAGTTGGATATGGGGATGGCAGATACGCAGTATTTT.

V is TRBV29-1 and J is TRBJ2-3; D perhaps matches TRBD1 (6 bases). V was pared by 7 bases and J by 2 bases, with 16 bases between. CDR3 size: 14 residues. The germline gives CDR1 SQVTM, CDR2 ANQGSEA. The CDR3 protein is CSAEAGALTDTQYF. The CDR3 coding sequence is TGCAGCGCTGAGGCAGGGGCCCTCACAGATACGCAGTATTTT.

The rearrangement joins TRBV6-5 to TRBJ2-5, with D hard to call. Germline lookup yields CDR1 MNHEY and CDR2 SVGAGI. This CDR3 has 14 residues. The ends were cut back, 0 bases at V and 5 bases at J, with 10 bases in the middle. CDR3 in amino acids: CASSYSTRPETQYF. The CDR3 DNA is TGTGCCAGCAGTTACTCGACCAGACCGGAGACCCAGTACTTC.

This chain uses TRBV18 with TRBJ1-3, with no clear D. This CDR3 has 16 amino acids. V lost 3 bases, J lost 0 bases, and 12 bases lay in between. Germline-derived CDR1 and CDR2 are KGHSH and LQKENI. The CDR3 sequence is CASSPGVRSSGNTIYF. The CDR3 DNA sequence: TGTGCCAGCTCACCGGGCGTCAGGAGCTCTGGAAACACCATATATTTT.

The chain couples TRBV15 to TRBJ2-3; 9 bases match TRBD2. Per the germline V gene, CDR1 is LNHNV and CDR2 is YYDKDF (reference sequence). The CDR3 loop spans 16 amino acids. The J segment lost 2 bases and the V segment lost 7 bases, leaving 10 bases of the junction unmatched. The CDR3 sequence is CATKSSIAGDTDTQYF. CDR3 coding DNA: TGTGCCACCAAAAGCTCGATAGCGGGAGACACAGATACGCAGTATTTT.

This clonotype was found a few times. The gene calls are TRBV12-3 or TRBV12-4 and TRBJ2-1; possibly TRBD2 for D (6 bases). The CDR3 length is 12 residues. V dropped 8 bases and J dropped 4 bases, with 9 bases sitting between them. The CDR3 region is CASPGGYNEQFF. CDR3 coding DNA: TGTGCCAGCCCTGGAGGGTACAATGAGCAGTTCTTC.

The chain employs TRBV10-1 and TRBJ1-1, with D hard to call. The germline V gene has CDR1 WNHNN and CDR2 SYGVQD (reference sequence). V was trimmed by 3 bases and J by 0 bases, leaving 5 bases between them. The CDR3 covers 13 residues. The CDR3 spells CASSDRMNTEAFF. The DNA for the CDR3 is TGCGCCAGCAGTGACAGAATGAACACTGAAGCTTTCTTT.

V gene TRBV5-1 combines with J gene TRBJ2-3; possible D gene TRBD1, 5 bases. With 0 bases removed from V and 8 bases from J, the gap between germline ends came to 16 bases. This CDR3 has 15 amino acids. Per the germline V gene, CDR1 is SGHRS and CDR2 is YFSETQ. In nucleotides, the CDR3 is TGCGCCAGCAGCTTGGAAGGCAGGGATGGCGGTACGCAGTATTTT. Encoded protein: CASSLEGRDGGTQYF. The whole variable domain, filled in from reference TRBV5-1 and TRBJ2-3, reads KAGVTQTPRYLIKTRGQQVTLSCSPISGHRSVSWYQQTPGQGLQFLFEYFSETQRNKGNFPGRFSGRQFSNSRSEMNVSTLELGDSALYLCASSLEGRDGGTQYFGPGTRLTVL.